Shown below are 10 T cell receptor beta chains from a single sample sequenced in a study of identical twins. TCRdb fed the 5' RACE reads into MiXCR, producing one record per CDR3 protein. The sample has roughly 720,000 distinct CDR3 sequences; roughly 18% are singletons. The data were also submitted as part of a second study, on T cells expressing NK-cell markers.

The specimen was PBMCs. The receptors derive from a young woman in good health.

This clonotype was counted between two and nine times. The chain employs TRBV12-3 or TRBV12-4 and TRBJ2-7; D remains unclear. CDR3 length: 14 amino acids. The ends were cut back, 2 bases at V and 1 base at J, with 9 bases in the middle. The CDR3 DNA follows: TGTGCCAGCAGTTTACGCGGCAGGTCCTACGAGCAGTACTTC. Protein sequence: CASSLRGRSYEQYF.

This clonotype was seen at least ten times. The chain links TRBV15 to TRBJ2-4; tentatively, D is TRBD1 (8 bases). With 0 bases removed from V and 6 bases from J, the gap between germline ends came to 15 bases. Germline lookup yields CDR1 LNHNV and CDR2 YYDKDF (reference sequence). CDR3 size: 16 residues. CDR3 in amino acids: CATSRDTGGGRNIQYF. In nucleotides, the CDR3 is TGTGCCACCAGCAGAGATACAGGGGGGGGGAGAAACATTCAGTACTTC.

This clonotype was found a few times. The chain joins TRBV4-2 to TRBJ1-4; TRBD1 is a possible D gene (5 bases). V was pared by 3 bases and J by 13 bases, with 15 bases between. The CDR3 runs to 13 residues. Germline V gene lookup returns CDR1 LGHNA and CDR2 YNFKEQ. The CDR3, as DNA: TGTGCCAGCAGCCACCAATCTGACAGAGGACTGTTTTTT. Translation gives CASSHQSDRGLFF.

This clonotype was seen more than once but under ten times. The chain carries TRBV12-3 or TRBV12-4 and TRBJ2-7, with D unclear. This CDR3 region has 13 residues. Trimming pared 3 bases from V and 6 bases from J, leaving 12 bases between. CDR3 loop: CASSFPLPSEQYF. CDR3 in DNA: TGTGCCAGCAGTTTCCCCCTCCCCTCCGAGCAGTACTTC.

This chain connects TRBV5-1 to TRBJ2-1; D possibly uses TRBD1 or TRBD2 (5 bases each). The germline V and J ends were trimmed by 5 bases and 7 bases, with 22 bases remaining between them. The germline V gene has CDR1 SGHRS and CDR2 YFSETQ. The CDR3 consists of 16 residues. CDR3 in amino acids: CASSVRGPGAVNEQFF. The CDR3 bases are TGCGCCAGCAGTGTTCGGGGCCCCGGCGCCGTAAATGAGCAGTTCTTC.

V is TRBV7-2 and J is TRBJ2-5; perhaps TRBD2 as D (7 bases). The ends were cut back, 4 bases at V and 5 bases at J, with 17 bases in the middle. The CDR3 consists of 15 residues. Germline CDR1 and CDR2: SGHTA and FQGNSA. CDR3 protein: CASSSRGGGPETQYF. CDR3 nucleotide sequence: TGTGCCAGCAGCTCAAGGGGGGGGGGACCGGAGACCCAGTACTTC.

V gene TRBV2 combines with J gene TRBJ2-7; D is undetermined. Trimming removed 6 bases from V and 5 bases from J, with 20 bases in between. This CDR3 is built from 15 residues. Germline lookup yields CDR1 SNHLY and CDR2 FYNNEI. The CDR3 protein is CASRDGRLRTDEQYF. The CDR3 nucleotides are TGTGCCAGCAGGGACGGACGCCTCCGAACGGACGAGCAGTACTTC.

The rearrangement links TRBV7-3 to TRBJ2-1; no clear D gene. CDR1 is SGHTA, CDR2 FQGTGA, per germline. Trimming stripped 4 bases from V and 9 bases from J, with 13 bases between. CDR3 length: 13 amino acids. CDR3 region: CASSSDRYGEQFF. DNA of the CDR3: TGTGCCAGCAGCTCGGACCGTTACGGTGAGCAGTTCTTC.

The CDR3 DNA reads TGCGCCAGCAGCTCCCAGCCGGGAGCCGAAGAGACCCAGTACTTC. Its translation is CASSSQPGAEETQYF. V is TRBV5-1 and J is TRBJ2-5, with a possible D match to TRBD2 (6 bases). This CDR3 is built from 15 residues. V was pared by 3 bases and J by 3 bases, with 15 bases between. Germline CDR1 and CDR2: SGHRS and YFSETQ.

The genes are TRBV2 and TRBJ1-1; D unresolved. The CDR3 consists of 13 residues. The V end was cut by 10 bases, the J end by 0 bases, with 12 bases between. Germline V gives CDR1 SNHLY, CDR2 FYNNEI. The DNA of the CDR3 is TGTGCCACGAGACAAGACGTGAACACTGAAGCTTTCTTT. This codes for CATRQDVNTEAFF. Full variable domain (missing parts from reference TRBV2 and TRBJ1-1): EPEVTQTPSHQVTQMGQEVILRCVPISNHLYFYWYRQILGQKVEFLVSFYNNEISEKSEIFDDQFSVERPDGSNFTLKIRSTKLEDSAMYFCATRQDVNTEAFFGQGTRLTVV.